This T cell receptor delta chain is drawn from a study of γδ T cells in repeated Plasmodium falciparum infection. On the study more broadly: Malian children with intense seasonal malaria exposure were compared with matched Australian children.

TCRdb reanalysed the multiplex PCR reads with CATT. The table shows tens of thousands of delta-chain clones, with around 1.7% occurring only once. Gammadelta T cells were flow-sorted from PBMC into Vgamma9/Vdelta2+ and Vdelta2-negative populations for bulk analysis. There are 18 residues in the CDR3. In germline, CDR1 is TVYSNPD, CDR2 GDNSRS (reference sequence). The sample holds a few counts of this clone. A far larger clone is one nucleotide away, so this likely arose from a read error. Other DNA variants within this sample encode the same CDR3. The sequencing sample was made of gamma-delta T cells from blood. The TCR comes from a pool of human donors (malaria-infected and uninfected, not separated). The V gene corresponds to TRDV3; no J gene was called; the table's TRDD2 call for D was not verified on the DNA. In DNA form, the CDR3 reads TGTGCCTTTAACAGGGTACCTTCCTTAATTTCATACACCGATAAACTCATCTTC. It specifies CAFNRVPSLISYTDKLIF.